The 15 T cell receptor beta chains reported below all come from one sample, sequenced in a study of T cell responses to AZD1222 COVID-19 vaccine. The method was immunoSEQ multiplex PCR; TCRdb's version includes in-frame clones alone and lacks a portion of them. The table includes 150,000 to 180,000 clones, over 85% detected once. The input for sequencing was peripheral blood, taken on day 0 of AZD1222 vaccination. These receptors all stem from an adult in good health.

The V gene is TRBV12-3 or TRBV12-4, the J gene TRBJ2-1; D may be TRBD1 (5 bases). V was pared by 5 bases and J by 9 bases, with 11 bases between. The CDR3 sequence is 12 residues long. The DNA of the CDR3 is TGTGCCAGCAGTCTAGGACAAGCTGAGCAGTTCTTC. This gives the protein CASSLGQAEQFF.

V usage is TRBV7-8 and J usage is TRBJ1-2; D ambiguous. The CDR3 contains 14 residues. Germline CDR1 is SGHVS and CDR2 is FQNEAQ. V gave up 0 bases and J gave up 1 base, with 6 bases separating them. The CDR3 loop reads CASSLAFSNYGYTF. In DNA, the CDR3 is TGTGCCAGCAGCTTAGCTTTCAGTAACTATGGCTACACCTTC. Full variable domain (remainder filled in from reference TRBV7-8 and TRBJ1-2): GAGVSQSPRYKVAKRGQDVALRCDPISGHVSLFWYQQALGQGPEFLTYFQNEAQLDKSGLPSDRFFAERPEGSVSTLKIQRTQQEDSAVYLCASSLAFSNYGYTFGSGTRLTVV.

The rearrangement links TRBV6-4 to TRBJ1-6, with TRBD1 as a possible D gene (5 bases). Deletions cut 4 bases from V and 7 bases from J, with 11 bases between. The CDR3 runs to 14 residues. Germline loops: CDR1 MRHNA, CDR2 SNTAGT. Here the CDR3 reads CASSAGTFNSPLHF. The CDR3 nucleotides read TGTGCCAGCAGTGCCGGGACCTTCAATTCACCCCTCCACTTT.

The CDR3 DNA follows: TGTGCCAGCAGCTTACAGGCACTCTCCTACAATGAGCAGTTCTTC. Translation gives CASSLQALSYNEQFF. The J gene is TRBJ2-1, the V gene TRBV11-3, with D hard to call. Germline CDR1 and CDR2: SGHNT and YENEEA. Deletions cut 2 bases from V and 0 bases from J, with 8 bases between. This CDR3 region has 15 residues. Variable domain in full (rest from reference TRBV11-3 and TRBJ2-1): EAGVVQSPRYKIIEKKQPVAFWCNPISGHNTLYWYLQNLGQGPELLIRYENEEAVDDSQLPKDRFSAERLKGVDSTLKIQPAELGDSAVYLCASSLQALSYNEQFFGPGTRLTVL.

CDR3 amino acids: CASSLVPGQGSGSPLHF. CDR3 bases: TGTGCCAGCAGCTTGGTACCGGGACAGGGCTCGGGTTCACCCCTCCACTTT. This sequence joins TRBV5-5 and TRBJ1-6, with 9 bases identical to TRBD1. V shed 0 bases and J 9 bases; nucleotides not matched to a gene: 10. Germline values: CDR1 SGHKS, CDR2 YYEKEE (reference sequence). The CDR3 length is 17 residues. Drawing the rest from reference TRBV5-5 and TRBJ1-6, the complete variable domain is DAGVTQSPTHLIKTRGQQVTLRCSPISGHKSVSWYQQVLGQGPQFIFQYYEKEERGRGNFPDRFSARQFPNYSSELNVNALLLGDSALYLCASSLVPGQGSGSPLHFGNGTRLTVT.

Regarding this clone: Distinct nucleotide sequences in the sample also encode this CDR3. The chain is built from TRBV9 and TRBJ2-2; TRBD1 or TRBD2 may be the D gene (5 bases each). With 0 bases removed from V and 5 bases from J, the gap between germline ends came to 5 bases. Germline assignment: CDR1 SGDLS and CDR2 YYNGEE. This CDR3 spans 13 amino acids. This chain's CDR3 is CASSVGGTGELFF. Written as DNA, the CDR3 is TGTGCCAGCAGCGTAGGGGGGACCGGGGAGCTGTTTTTT.

The J gene is TRBJ1-1, the V gene TRBV7-9, with TRBD1 identical over 9 bases. Germline V gene data show CDR1 as SEHNR and CDR2 as FQNEAQ (reference sequence). The CDR3 totals 15 residues. The V gene end was trimmed by 6 bases and the J gene end by 4 bases; junction bases not matched to a gene: 9. The CDR3 protein is CASSGTGKVGTEAFF. In nucleotides, the CDR3 is TGTGCCAGCAGTGGGACAGGGAAAGTCGGCACTGAAGCTTTCTTT.

This sequence joins TRBV6-5 and TRBJ1-2, with 8 bases fitting TRBD1. Trimming took 6 bases from V and 8 from J; bases not matched to a gene: 5. This CDR3 comprises 12 residues. Germline V lookup: CDR1 MNHEY, CDR2 SVGAGI. The CDR3 DNA reads as TGTGCCAGCAGCCAGGGGGCCCAAGGCTACACCTTC. It translates to CASSQGAQGYTF.

This rearrangement joins TRBV4-1 to TRBJ1-1; a possible D gene is TRBD1 (5 bases). The germline CDR1 and CDR2 sequences are MGHRA and YSYEKL. The V end was cut by 0 bases, the J end by 6 bases, with 14 bases between. This CDR3 spans 15 amino acids. CDR3 protein: CASSQDFRGWPEAFF. Written as DNA, the CDR3 is TGCGCCAGCAGCCAAGATTTTCGGGGCTGGCCTGAAGCTTTCTTT.

The rearrangement links TRBV5-4 to TRBJ2-7, with TRBD2 matching 11 bases. CDR1 is SGHNT and CDR2 is YYREEE in the germline V gene (reference sequence). The CDR3 runs to 15 residues. The trim removed 4 bases at V and 2 bases at J, leaving 5 bases unmatched. The CDR3 protein is CASSQTSGATYEQYF. In nucleotides, the CDR3 is TGTGCCAGCAGCCAGACTAGCGGGGCAACCTACGAGCAGTACTTC.

The gene calls are TRBV6-5 and TRBJ2-2; D is undetermined. The CDR3 length is 15 residues. CDR1 is MNHEY and CDR2 is SVGAGI in the germline V gene. V lost 6 bases, J lost 4 bases, and 15 bases lay in between. CDR3 in DNA: TGTGCCAGCAGCGCGCTAAACAGTCCCACCGGGGAGCTGTTTTTT. It translates to CASSALNSPTGELFF.

The chain carries TRBV6-2 or TRBV6-3 and TRBJ2-1; possible D gene TRBD1, 6 bases. V lost 5 bases and J lost 6, with 17 bases in between. This CDR3 is built from 15 residues. Looked up from germline, CDR1 is MNHEY and CDR2 is SVGEGT. The CDR3 region has the DNA TGTGCCAGCAGTGGGGGCGAAACGTGGGGCAATGAGCAGTTCTTC. Its protein is CASSGGETWGNEQFF.

For the CDR3, the DNA is TGTGCCAGCAGCCTCCTACCTAAGTCCTACAATGAGCAGTTCTTC. It translates to CASSLLPKSYNEQFF. The chain employs TRBV6-5 and TRBJ2-1; D gene ambiguous. V was shortened by 6 bases and J by 1 base, with 13 bases between the two germline ends. Germline V gene data show CDR1 as MNHEY and CDR2 as SVGAGI. The CDR3 sequence is 15 residues long.

The rearrangement links TRBV12-5 to TRBJ2-2; the D gene is possibly TRBD1 (6 bases). From germline, CDR1 is LGHNT and CDR2 FRNRAP. Trimming removed 6 bases at V and 3 bases at J, with 11 bases between. This CDR3 has 14 residues. The CDR3 DNA reads TGTGCTAGTGGACAGGGAATCTACACCGGGGAGCTGTTTTTT. Its protein product is CASGQGIYTGELFF.

The chain recombines TRBV2 with TRBJ2-2, with 7 bases aligning to TRBD1. CDR1 and CDR2 (germline): SNHLY, FYNNEI. V trimming: 6 bases; J trimming: 0 bases; junction bases outside the gene matches: 7. CDR3 length: 16 amino acids. CDR3 sequence (DNA): TGTGCCAGCAGCCTACAGGGGTTTTCGAACACCGGGGAGCTGTTTTTT. Translated, it gives CASSLQGFSNTGELFF.